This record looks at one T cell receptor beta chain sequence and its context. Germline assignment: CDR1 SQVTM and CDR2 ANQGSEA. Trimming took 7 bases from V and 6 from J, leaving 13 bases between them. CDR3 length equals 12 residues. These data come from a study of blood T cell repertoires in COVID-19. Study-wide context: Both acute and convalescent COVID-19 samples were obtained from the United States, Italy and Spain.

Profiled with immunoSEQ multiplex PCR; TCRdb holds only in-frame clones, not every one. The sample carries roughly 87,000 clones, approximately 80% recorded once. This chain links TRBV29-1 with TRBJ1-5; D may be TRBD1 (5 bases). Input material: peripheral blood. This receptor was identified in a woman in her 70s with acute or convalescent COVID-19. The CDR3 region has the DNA TGCAGCGCCAGGGTACCAGGTCAGCCCCAGCATTTT. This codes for CSARVPGQPQHF.